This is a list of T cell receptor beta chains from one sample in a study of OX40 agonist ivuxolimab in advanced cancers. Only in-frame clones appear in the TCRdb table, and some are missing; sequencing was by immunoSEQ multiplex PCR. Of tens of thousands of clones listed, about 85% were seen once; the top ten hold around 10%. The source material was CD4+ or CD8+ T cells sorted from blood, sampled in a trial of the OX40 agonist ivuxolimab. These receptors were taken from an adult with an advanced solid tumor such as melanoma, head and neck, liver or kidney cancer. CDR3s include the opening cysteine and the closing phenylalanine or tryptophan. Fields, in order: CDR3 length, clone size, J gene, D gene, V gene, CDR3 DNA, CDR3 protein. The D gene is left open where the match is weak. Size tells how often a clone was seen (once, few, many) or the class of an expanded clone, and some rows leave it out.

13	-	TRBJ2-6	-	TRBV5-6	TGTGCCAGCAGCTTGGTGGAGGCCAACGTCCTGACTTTC	CASSLVEANVLTF
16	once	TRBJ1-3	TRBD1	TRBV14	TGTGCCAGCAGCCAAGATCGGTACAGGGGGCGAAACACCATATATTTT	CASSQDRYRGRNTIYF
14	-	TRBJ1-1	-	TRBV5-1	TGCGCCAGCAGCTTGGCTGGGAGGAACACTGAAGCTTTCTTT	CASSLAGRNTEAFF
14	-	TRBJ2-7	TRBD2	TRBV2	TGTGCCAGCAGTGAAGTTAGCGGGGACTACGAGCAGTACTTC	CASSEVSGDYEQYF
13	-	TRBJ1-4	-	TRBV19	TGTGCCAGTAGTGGAACGGTGGGAGAAAAACTGTTTTTT	CASSGTVGEKLFF
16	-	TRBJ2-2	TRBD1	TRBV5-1	TGCGCCAGCAGCTTCTCGGGACAGGGGAACACCGGGGAGCTGTTTTTT	CASSFSGQGNTGELFF
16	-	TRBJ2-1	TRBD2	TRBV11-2	TGTGCCAGCAGCTCCGGACTAGCGGTATCCTACAATGAGCAGTTCTTC	CASSSGLAVSYNEQFF
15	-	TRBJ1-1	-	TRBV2	TGTGCCAGCAGTGATTTTGGGCAGGCCCGGGATGAAGCTTTCTTT	CASSDFGQARDEAFF
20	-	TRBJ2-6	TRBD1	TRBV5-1	TGCGCCAGCAGCTTCCTCCCCTCTGGACAGGGGGCGAAGGGGGCCAACGTCCTGACTTTC	CASSFLPSGQGAKGANVLTF
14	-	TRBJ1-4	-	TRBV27	TGTGCCAGCAGTTTATTCGGGGCGGGTGAAAAACTGTTTTTT	CASSLFGAGEKLFF
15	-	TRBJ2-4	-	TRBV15	TGTGCCACCAGCGGGCGAGGGGTAGCCAAAAACATTCAGTACTTC	CATSGRGVAKNIQYF
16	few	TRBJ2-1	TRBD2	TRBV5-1	TGCGCCAGCAGCTACTCTTTAGCGGGAGACGGAGGTGAGCAGTTCTTC	CASSYSLAGDGGEQFF
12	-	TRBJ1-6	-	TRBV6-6	TGTGCCAGCAGCCCAGAAGGATCACCCCTCCACTTT	CASSPEGSPLHF
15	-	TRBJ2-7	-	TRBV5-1	TGCGCCAGCAGCCCGCTAACGGGAGCGTCCTACGAGCAGTACTTC	CASSPLTGASYEQYF
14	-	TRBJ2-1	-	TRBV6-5	TGTGCCAGCAGTCCCGGGGGCACCTACAATGAGCAGTTCTTC	CASSPGGTYNEQFF
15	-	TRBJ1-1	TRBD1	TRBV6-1	TGTGCCAGCAGTCGGACAGGGGCAATGAACACTGAAGCTTTCTTT	CASSRTGAMNTEAFF
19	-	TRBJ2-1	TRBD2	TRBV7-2	TGTGCCAGCAGCGATCACGGGAGGAAAGGACTAGCGGGGGGCATCGAGCAGTTCTTC	CASSDHGRKGLAGGIEQFF
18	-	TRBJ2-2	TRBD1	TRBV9	TGTGCCAGCAGAGGAGGGACAGGGGTCACTTCGAACACCGGGGAGCTGTTTTTT	CASRGGTGVTSNTGELFF
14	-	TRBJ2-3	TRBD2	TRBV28	TGTGCCAGCTATTCTAGCGGGGACACAGATACGCAGTATTTT	CASYSSGDTDTQYF
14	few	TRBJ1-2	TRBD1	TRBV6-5	TGTGCCAGCAGGAGAGACAGGGACAACTATGGCTACACCTTC	CASRRDRDNYGYTF
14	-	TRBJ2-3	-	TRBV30	TGTGCCTGGAGTGTCGGGGGGCCGTCAGATACGCAGTATTTT	CAWSVGGPSDTQYF
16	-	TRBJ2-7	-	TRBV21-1	TGTGCCAGCAGCAAATATCTCCGACTAGCTGCCTACGAGCAGTACTTC	CASSKYLRLAAYEQYF
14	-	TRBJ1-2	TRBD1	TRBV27	TGTGCCAGCAGTTCAGGACAGGGGTCCGGTGGCTACACCTTC	CASSSGQGSGGYTF
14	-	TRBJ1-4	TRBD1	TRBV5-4	TGTGCCAGCAGCTCGACAGGGGATGGCGAAAAACTGTTTTTT	CASSSTGDGEKLFF
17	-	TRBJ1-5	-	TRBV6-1	TGTGCCAGCAGTGAAGGAGGCTTAAGGGACAGCAATCAGCCCCAGCATTTT	CASSEGGLRDSNQPQHF
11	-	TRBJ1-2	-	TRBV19	TGTGCCAGTATGAGAAATTATGGCTACACCTTC	CASMRNYGYTF
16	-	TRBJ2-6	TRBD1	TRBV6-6	TGTGCCACCCGACGGACAGGGCTATCTGGGGCCAACGTCCTGACTTTC	CATRRTGLSGANVLTF
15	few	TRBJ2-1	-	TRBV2	TGTGCCAGCAGTTTCCCACGCGGGGCCAACAATGAGCAGTTCTTC	CASSFPRGANNEQFF
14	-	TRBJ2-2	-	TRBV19	TGTGCCAGTAGTATTGGGTCAGGGAACGGGGAGCTGTTTTTT	CASSIGSGNGELFF
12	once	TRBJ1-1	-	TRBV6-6	TGTGCCAGCAGGTCCGGGACGGACGAAGCTTTCTTT	CASRSGTDEAFF
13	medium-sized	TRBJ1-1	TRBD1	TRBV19	TGTGCCAGTAGATCAGGGGGAGACACTGAAGCTTTCTTT	CASRSGGDTEAFF
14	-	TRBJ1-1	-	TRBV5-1	TGCGCCAGCAGCTTGTCCAGGGTGAACACTGAAGCTTTCTTT	CASSLSRVNTEAFF
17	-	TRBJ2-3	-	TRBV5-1	TGCGCCAGCAGCTTGGGGGCAAGCGGAGGACGCACAGATACGCAGTATTTT	CASSLGASGGRTDTQYF
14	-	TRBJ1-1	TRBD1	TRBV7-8	TGTGCCAGCAGCTTCCCAGGACAGGGGACTGAAGCTTTCTTT	CASSFPGQGTEAFF
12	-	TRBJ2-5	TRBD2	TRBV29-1	TGCAGCGGAACTAGCGGTGAAGAGACCCAGTACTTC	CSGTSGEETQYF
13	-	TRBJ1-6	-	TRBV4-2	TGTGCCAGCAACGGGCGGAGGGAATCACCCCTCCACTTT	CASNGRRESPLHF
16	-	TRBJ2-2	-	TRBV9	TGTGCCAGCAGCGTAGCGCAGGGAGGGGGCACCGGGGAGCTGTTTTTT	CASSVAQGGGTGELFF
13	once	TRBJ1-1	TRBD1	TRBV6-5	TGTGCAGTAGCCAGGGGGCAGAACACTGAAGCTTTCTTT	CAVARGQNTEAFF
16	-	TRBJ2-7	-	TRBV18	TGTGCCAGCTCACCTCCTTGGACGGAAGGCTCCTACGAGCAGTACTTC	CASSPPWTEGSYEQYF
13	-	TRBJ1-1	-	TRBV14	TGTGCCAGCAGCCAATCATCAAACACTGAAGCTTTCTTT	CASSQSSNTEAFF
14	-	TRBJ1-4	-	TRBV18	TGTGCCAGCTCATGGGGCGCAACTAATGAAAAACTGTTTTTT	CASSWGATNEKLFF
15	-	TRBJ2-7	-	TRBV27	TGTGCCAGCAGAGACAGGCAGGGAATTTCCTACGAGCAGTACTTC	CASRDRQGISYEQYF
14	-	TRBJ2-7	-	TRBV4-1	TGCGCCAGCAGCCAAGACAGACGGACTTACGAGCAGTACTTC	CASSQDRRTYEQYF
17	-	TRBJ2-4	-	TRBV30	TGTGCCTGGAGTCTCGGGGTTGGGGCCTTAGCCAAAAACATTCAGTACTTC	CAWSLGVGALAKNIQYF
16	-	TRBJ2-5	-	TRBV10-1	TGCGCCAGCAGTTTGAATAGCCCGCTCGACCAAGAGACCCAGTACTTC	CASSLNSPLDQETQYF
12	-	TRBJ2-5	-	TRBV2	TGTGCCAGCAGTGAAGAGCGAGAGACCCAGTACTTC	CASSEERETQYF
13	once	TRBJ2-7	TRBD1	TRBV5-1	TGCGCCAGCGGAACAGGGGTGACCTACGAGCAGTACTTC	CASGTGVTYEQYF
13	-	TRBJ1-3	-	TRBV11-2	TGTGCCAGCAGCTTCCCAGGGGGAAACACCATATATTTT	CASSFPGGNTIYF
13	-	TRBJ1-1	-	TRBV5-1	TGCGCCAGCAGCAAGGACAGGAACACTGAAGCTTTCTTT	CASSKDRNTEAFF
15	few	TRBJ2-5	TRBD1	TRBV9	TGTGCCAGCAGCTTTACAGGGGGCGAGGGAGAGACCCAGTACTTC	CASSFTGGEGETQYF
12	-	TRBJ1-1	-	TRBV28	TGTGCCAGCAGTTTGTTGAACACTGAAGCTTTCTTT	CASSLLNTEAFF
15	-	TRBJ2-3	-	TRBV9	TGTGCCAGCAGCGCGCGGGCTGCAGGCACAGATACGCAGTATTTT	CASSARAAGTDTQYF
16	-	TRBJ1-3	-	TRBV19	TGTGCCAGTAGTCTCTATCAAGGGACAAATGGAAACACCATATATTTT	CASSLYQGTNGNTIYF
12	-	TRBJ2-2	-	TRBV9	TGTGCCAGCAGCGTGGGCACCGGGGAGCTGTTTTTT	CASSVGTGELFF
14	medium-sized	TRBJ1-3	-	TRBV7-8	TGTGCCAGCAGCTTAGACAGCTCTGGAAACACCATATATTTT	CASSLDSSGNTIYF
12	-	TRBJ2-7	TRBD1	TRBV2	TGTGCCAGCAGCTACAGGGGGCGTGAGCAGTACTTC	CASSYRGREQYF